This T cell receptor beta chain stems from a study of chemoradiotherapy in HPV16-positive cancers. Libraries were prepared by immunoSEQ multiplex PCR; TCRdb keeps only in-frame clonotypes and omits some of them. Counted here are approximately 30,000 clones, about 91% occurring once; the ten biggest clones make up roughly 4.5%. V was trimmed by 8 bases and J by 6 bases, leaving 16 bases between them. Germline values: CDR1 SGHAT, CDR2 FQDESV (reference sequence). CDR3 length: 13 amino acids. V gene TRBV11-1 combines with J gene TRBJ1-1; D may be TRBD1 (6 bases). This receptor was identified in a human donor with HPV-associated anogenital cancer. The starting material was blood, obtained from a patient who underwent chemoradiotherapy. CDR3 nucleotide sequence: TGTGCCAGCGGCCTCAGGGGAACTTCTGAAGCTTTCTTT. It encodes CASGLRGTSEAFF.